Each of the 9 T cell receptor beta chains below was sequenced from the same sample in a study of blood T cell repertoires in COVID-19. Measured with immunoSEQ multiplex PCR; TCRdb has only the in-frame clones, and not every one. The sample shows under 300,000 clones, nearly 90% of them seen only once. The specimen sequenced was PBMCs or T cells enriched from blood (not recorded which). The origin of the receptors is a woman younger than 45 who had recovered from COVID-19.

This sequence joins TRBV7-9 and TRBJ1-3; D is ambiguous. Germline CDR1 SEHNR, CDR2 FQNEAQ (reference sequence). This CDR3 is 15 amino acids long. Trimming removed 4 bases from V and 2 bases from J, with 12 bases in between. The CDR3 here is CASSSAAYPGNTIYF. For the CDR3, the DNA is TGTGCCAGCAGCTCCGCGGCTTACCCTGGAAACACCATATATTTT.

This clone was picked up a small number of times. The CDR3 region is CASSLGDRHNSPLHF. The CDR3 DNA follows: TGTGCCAGCAGCTTAGGGGACAGGCATAATTCACCCCTCCACTTT. The genes are TRBV7-2 and TRBJ1-6; 8 bases map to TRBD1. The CDR3 has 15 amino acids. The V gene's germline CDR1 is SGHTA and CDR2 FQGNSA. V dropped 1 base and J dropped 5; count of bases not matched to a gene: 1.

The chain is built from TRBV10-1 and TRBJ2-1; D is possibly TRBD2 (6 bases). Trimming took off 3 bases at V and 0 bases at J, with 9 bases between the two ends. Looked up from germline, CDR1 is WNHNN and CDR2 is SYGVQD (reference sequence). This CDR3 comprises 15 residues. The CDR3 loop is CASSDLRGSYNEQFF. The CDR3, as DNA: TGCGCCAGCAGTGATTTGCGGGGCTCCTACAATGAGCAGTTCTTC.

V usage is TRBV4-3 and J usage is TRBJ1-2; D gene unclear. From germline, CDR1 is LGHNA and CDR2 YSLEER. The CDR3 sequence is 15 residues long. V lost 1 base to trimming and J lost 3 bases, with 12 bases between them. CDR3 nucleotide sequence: TGCGCCAGCAGCCAAGCGCGTAGGGAGGACTATGGCTACACCTTC. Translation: CASSQARREDYGYTF.

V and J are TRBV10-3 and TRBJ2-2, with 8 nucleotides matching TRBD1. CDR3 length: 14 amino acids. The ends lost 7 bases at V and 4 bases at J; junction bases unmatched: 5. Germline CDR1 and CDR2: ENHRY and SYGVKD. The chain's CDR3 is CAITGTGATGELFF. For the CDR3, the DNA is TGTGCCATCACGGGGACAGGTGCCACCGGGGAGCTGTTTTTT.

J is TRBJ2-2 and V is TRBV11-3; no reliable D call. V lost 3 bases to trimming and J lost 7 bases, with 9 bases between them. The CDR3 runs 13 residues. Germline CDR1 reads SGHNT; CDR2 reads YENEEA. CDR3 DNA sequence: TGTGCCAGCAGCTTTGGGCTGGGCGGGGAGCTGTTTTTT. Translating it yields CASSFGLGGELFF.

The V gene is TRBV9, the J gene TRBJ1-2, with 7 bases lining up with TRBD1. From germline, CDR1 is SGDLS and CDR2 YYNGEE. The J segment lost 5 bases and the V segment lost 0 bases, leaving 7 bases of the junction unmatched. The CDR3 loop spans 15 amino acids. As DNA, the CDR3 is TGTGCCAGCAGCGTAGCTACAGGGGCCTTATATGGCTACACCTTC. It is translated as CASSVATGALYGYTF.

The CDR3 coding sequence is TGTGCCAGCAGTTTACACCCGGCATTCCGACTCACCGGGGAGCTGTTTTTT. Its translation: CASSLHPAFRLTGELFF. This chain joins TRBV28 and TRBJ2-2; no firm D call. The CDR3 spans 17 residues. V was shortened by 2 bases and J by 4 bases, with 17 bases between the two germline ends. Germline CDR1 and CDR2: MDHEN and SYDVKM.

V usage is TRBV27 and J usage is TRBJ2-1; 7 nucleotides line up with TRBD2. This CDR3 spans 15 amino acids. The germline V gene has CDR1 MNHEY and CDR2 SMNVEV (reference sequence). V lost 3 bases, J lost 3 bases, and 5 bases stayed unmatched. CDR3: CASSLAGVLYNEQFF. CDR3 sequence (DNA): TGTGCCAGCAGTTTGGCGGGAGTTCTCTACAATGAGCAGTTCTTC.